This is a list of T cell receptor beta chains from one sample in a study of blood T cells in healthy people across ages. TCRdb analysed the 5' RACE reads with MiXCR anew, one entry per CDR3 protein. The profile shows about 1.7 million distinct CDR3 sequences, 28% of them singletons. What was sequenced was blood. Source of these receptors: a woman in her 30s in good health. Both conserved end residues are trimmed from each CDR3.

J | V | CDR3
TRBJ2-3 | TRBV15 | ATSRASNRGSTDTQY
TRBJ1-2 | TRBV7-2 | ASSSPPDSRGYT
TRBJ2-1 | TRBV15 | ATSRWGPVDNEQF
TRBJ1-1 | TRBV10-2 | ASSSRGQAMGAF
TRBJ2-1 | TRBV7-9 | ASSPQGQSSYNEQF
TRBJ2-5 | TRBV6-1 | ASSGTGSRTQY
TRBJ2-7 | TRBV28 | ASSPPPLYEQY
TRBJ2-7 | TRBV7-2 | ASSSAAGQGAYEQY
TRBJ2-7 | TRBV7-2 | ASSPGVVFKEQY
TRBJ2-7 | TRBV2 | ASSEIFGGLAGGAYNEQY
TRBJ2-1 | TRBV18 | ASSSGTGTWDEQF
TRBJ2-7 | TRBV20-1 | SAETSSYEQY
TRBJ1-1 | TRBV29-1 | SVLRGMGGTEAF
TRBJ2-3 | TRBV24-1 | ATAGVEANTQY
TRBJ2-5 | TRBV5-1 | ASSLGGTAGPETQY
TRBJ1-2 | TRBV10-3 | AITGGSNYGYT
TRBJ2-1 | TRBV20-1 | SATSRRAYNEQF
TRBJ1-2 | TRBV10-3 | AISETGPYGYT
TRBJ2-3 | TRBV10-2 | ASRAIAGGPTDTQY
TRBJ2-7 | TRBV2 | AGRPDGTYGQY
TRBJ1-2 | TRBV12-3/TRBV12-4 | ASSLLGWDYGYT
TRBJ2-6 | TRBV12-3/TRBV12-4 | ASSFSPRGANVLT
TRBJ1-1 | TRBV12-3/TRBV12-4 | ASSFGQGEAF
TRBJ2-7 | TRBV9 | ASSVGLAETYEQY
TRBJ2-3 | TRBV20-1 | SASSRASQY
TRBJ2-1 | TRBV29-1 | SCGSNEQF
TRBJ1-1 | TRBV5-1 | ASSTGTNTEAF
TRBJ2-1 | TRBV12-3/TRBV12-4 | ASQIGQLYNEQF
TRBJ2-6 | TRBV12-3/TRBV12-4 | ASRKPGVFSSGANVLT
TRBJ2-3 | TRBV25-1 | ASSEQLDTQY
TRBJ1-1 | TRBV3-1 | ASRMEGEAF
TRBJ2-3 | TRBV19 | ASKALANTDTQY
TRBJ2-7 | TRBV5-1 | ASSLTAGGTSEQY
TRBJ2-1 | TRBV4-3 | ASSQVRASSYNEQF
TRBJ1-5 | TRBV28 | ASQGVNSNQPQH
TRBJ2-2 | TRBV6-5 | ASTPGLNTGELF
TRBJ2-7 | TRBV29-1 | SVGVSGGTYEQY
TRBJ2-5 | TRBV18 | ASSPRTGEETQD
TRBJ2-1 | TRBV5-1 | ASSGRQEVDEQF
TRBJ2-2 | TRBV2 | ASSGQTTGELF
TRBJ1-5 | TRBV2 | ASKQFNQPQH
TRBJ2-3 | TRBV11-2 | ASSYVGQALDTQY
TRBJ2-7 | TRBV9 | ASSGEGQAYEQY
TRBJ2-1 | TRBV20-1 | SAREETGNEQF
TRBJ2-7 | TRBV7-6 | ASSLGPDYEQY
TRBJ2-5 | TRBV20-1 | SAPKGQGQETQY
TRBJ1-4 | TRBV10-3 | AISEGQAPEKLF
TRBJ2-7 | TRBV6-5 | ASSYSGSGDSYEQY
TRBJ2-1 | TRBV3-1 | ASSHGGAREQF
TRBJ2-7 | TRBV19 | ASSTSRRRYEQY
TRBJ2-7 | TRBV20-1 | SAPIYGGQSPYEQY
TRBJ1-1 | TRBV19 | ASSIRQGDTEAF
TRBJ2-1 | TRBV7-8 | ASSLGYQRNEQF
. | TRBV29-1 | SVESRYNEQY